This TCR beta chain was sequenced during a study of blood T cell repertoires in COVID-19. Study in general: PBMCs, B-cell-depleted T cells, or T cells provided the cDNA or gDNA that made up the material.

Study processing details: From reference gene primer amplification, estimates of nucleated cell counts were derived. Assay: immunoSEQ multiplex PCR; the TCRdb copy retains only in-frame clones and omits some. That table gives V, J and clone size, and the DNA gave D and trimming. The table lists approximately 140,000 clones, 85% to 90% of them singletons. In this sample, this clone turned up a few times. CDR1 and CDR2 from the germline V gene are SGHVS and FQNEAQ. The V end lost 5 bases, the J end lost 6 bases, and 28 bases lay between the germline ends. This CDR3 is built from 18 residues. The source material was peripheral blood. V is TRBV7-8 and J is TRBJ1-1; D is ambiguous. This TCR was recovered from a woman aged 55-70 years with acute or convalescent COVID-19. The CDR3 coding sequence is TGTGCCAGCAGCCGAGGGATGCGGGGTCGGGCACCGCCCGCTGAAGCTTTCTTT. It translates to CASSRGMRGRAPPAEAFF.